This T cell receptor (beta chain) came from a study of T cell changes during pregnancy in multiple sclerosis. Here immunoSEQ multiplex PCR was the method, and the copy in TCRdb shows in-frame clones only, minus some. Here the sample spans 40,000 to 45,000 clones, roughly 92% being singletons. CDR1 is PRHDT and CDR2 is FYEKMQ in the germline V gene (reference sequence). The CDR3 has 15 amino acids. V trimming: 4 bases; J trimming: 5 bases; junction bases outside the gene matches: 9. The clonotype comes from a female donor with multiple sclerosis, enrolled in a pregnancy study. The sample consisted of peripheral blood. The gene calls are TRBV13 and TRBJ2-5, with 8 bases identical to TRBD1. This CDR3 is CASSSVDRDRETQYF. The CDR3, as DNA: TGTGCCAGCAGCTCGGTGGACAGGGACCGGGAGACCCAGTACTTC.